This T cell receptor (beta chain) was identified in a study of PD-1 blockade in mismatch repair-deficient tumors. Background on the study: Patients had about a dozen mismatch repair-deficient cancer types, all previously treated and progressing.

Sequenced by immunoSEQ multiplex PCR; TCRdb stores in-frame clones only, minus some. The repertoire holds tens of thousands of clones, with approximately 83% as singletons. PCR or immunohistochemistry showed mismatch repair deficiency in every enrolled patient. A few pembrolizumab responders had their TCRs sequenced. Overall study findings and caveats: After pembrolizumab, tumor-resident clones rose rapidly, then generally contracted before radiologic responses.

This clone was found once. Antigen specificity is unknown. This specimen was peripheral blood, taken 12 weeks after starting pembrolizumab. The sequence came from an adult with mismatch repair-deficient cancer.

The DNA of the CDR3 is TGTGCCAGCAGTCCCACAAGGAATCCGTCCTATGGCTACACCTTC. Amino acids: CASSPTRNPSYGYTF. The chain links TRBV28 to TRBJ1-2, with D unclear. The CDR3 has 15 residues. V lost 5 bases and J lost 4, with 17 bases in between. Germline V gives CDR1 MDHEN, CDR2 SYDVKM.